The clone carrying this T cell receptor (beta chain) has a single count. Treatment meaning: over 15 received Ad26.COV2.S at low or high dose, single or two shots; roughly five received placebo; per-sample allocation not given. The samples date from day 63 after the first vaccine or placebo injection. The germline gives CDR1 MNHEY, CDR2 SVGAGI. The CDR3 extends over 12 amino acids. The V end was cut by 6 bases, the J end by 0 bases, with 3 bases between. The data were produced by immunoSEQ multiplex PCR, yet TCRdb's version contains in-frame clones alone and is incomplete. The table lists 300,000 to 400,000 clones, about 88% of them singletons, with 5.5% to 7% in the top ten. The data belong to a study of Ad26.COV2.S vaccination and SARS-CoV-2 variants.

The J gene is TRBJ2-4, the V gene TRBV6-5; no reliable D call. This receptor was identified in a person between 18 and 65 years old who received the Ad26.COV2.S COVID-19 vaccine or a placebo. Here the sequenced sample was peripheral blood, taken in a trial of Ad26.COV2.S vaccine versus placebo. The DNA of the CDR3 is TGTGCCAGCAGCTTAGCCAAAAACATTCAGTACTTC. Protein product: CASSLAKNIQYF.